This TCR beta chain was captured by sequencing in a study of blood T cell repertoires in COVID-19. Sequenced by immunoSEQ multiplex PCR; TCRdb stores in-frame clones only, minus some. The table includes fewer than 250,000 clones, 81% detected once. All enrollees were roughly 18 to 90 years old and from about two dozen US areas. There are 14 residues in the CDR3. The V gene's germline CDR1 is SNHLY and CDR2 FYNNEI. V was pared by 4 bases and J by 6 bases, with 6 bases of the junction left unmatched. The rearrangement links TRBV2 to TRBJ2-1, with TRBD1 matching over 7 bases. This sequence was found in a woman between 45 and 60 years old with acute COVID-19. Material: PBMCs or T cells enriched from blood (not recorded which). The CDR3 loop reads CASSGLGTVNEQFF. The CDR3 DNA reads TGTGCCAGCAGTGGCTTAGGGACAGTCAATGAGCAGTTCTTC.